What follows are 5 T cell receptor beta chains derived from one specimen sequenced in a study of OX40 agonist ivuxolimab in advanced cancers. The protocol was immunoSEQ multiplex PCR, while the TCRdb copy is restricted to in-frame clones and leaves out a portion. The repertoire has 46,000 or so clones, around 87% of them found once; the top ten carry over 9%. The sequencing used CD4+ or CD8+ T cells sorted from blood, collected in a trial of the OX40 agonist ivuxolimab. Receptors were obtained from an adult with an advanced solid tumor such as melanoma, head and neck, liver or kidney cancer.

V usage is TRBV19 and J usage is TRBJ2-4; 9 bases agree with TRBD2. CDR3 length equals 22 residues. The V and J ends lost 5 bases and 1 base, in that order; junction bases with no gene match: 24. From germline, CDR1 is LNHDA and CDR2 SQIVND (reference sequence). CDR3 sequence: CASSWVAGGPSSGIAAKNIQYF. CDR3 coding DNA: TGTGCCAGTAGTTGGGTTGCGGGGGGGCCGTCTTCCGGTATTGCGGCCAAAAACATTCAGTACTTC.

CDR3 residues: CASSDRTTGRGTEAFF. The CDR3 DNA reads TGTGCCAGCAGCGACCGTACGACAGGGAGGGGCACTGAAGCTTTCTTT. V is TRBV7-9 and J is TRBJ1-1; 7 bases match TRBD1. V dropped 5 bases and J dropped 4; count of bases not matched to a gene: 13. CDR1 is SEHNR and CDR2 is FQNEAQ in the germline V gene (reference sequence). The CDR3 runs 16 residues.

The rearrangement joins TRBV30 to TRBJ2-6; D uncertain. V was pared by 5 bases and J by 5 bases, with 22 bases between. Germline CDR1 reads GTSNPN; CDR2 reads SVGIG (reference sequence). CDR3 length: 17 amino acids. CDR3 sequence: CAWSPRRKQSRANVLTF. The CDR3 DNA follows: TGTGCCTGGTCTCCCAGGCGTAAACAAAGTCGGGCCAACGTCCTGACTTTC.

The rearrangement links TRBV5-1 to TRBJ2-7, with 7 bases lining up with TRBD1. The trim removed 1 base at V and 0 bases at J, leaving 4 bases unmatched. Germline V gives CDR1 SGHRS, CDR2 YFSETQ. This CDR3 is 15 amino acids long. CDR3 protein: CASSLSRTGSYEQYF. CDR3 coding DNA: TGCGCCAGCAGCTTGTCCCGGACAGGCTCCTACGAGCAGTACTTC.

This sequence joins TRBV5-4 and TRBJ2-7; 12 nucleotides agree with TRBD2. The CDR3 length is 19 residues. The J segment lost 0 bases and the V segment lost 4 bases, leaving 14 bases of the junction unmatched. The germline CDR1 and CDR2 sequences are SGHNT and YYREEE (reference sequence). CDR3 in DNA: TGTGCCAGCAGCGCTGGCTTGGGACTAGCGGGCAAGAGCTCCTACGAGCAGTACTTC. Its translation is CASSAGLGLAGKSSYEQYF.